The rows below give T cell receptor beta chains drawn from one sample of a study of shared clonotypes between healthy human individuals. Profiled with immunoSEQ multiplex PCR; TCRdb holds only in-frame clones, not every one. The sample has some 2,400,000 clones; nearly 97% are singletons. Sequencing was performed on naive CD4+ T cells sorted from blood. Receptors originate from a man aged 18 to 30 in good health. CDR3s include the opening cysteine and the closing phenylalanine or tryptophan. Each record gives: J gene, D gene, clone size, V gene, CDR3 protein, CDR3 DNA. The D gene is left open where the match is weak. Rows may omit the clone size; those that give it use once, few, many or a size class.

j_call: TRBJ2-3; d_call: NA; clone_size: NA; v_call: TRBV5-4; cdr3_aa: CASSLPGRGADTQYF; cdr3_nt: TGTGCCAGCAGCCTTCCGGGCAGGGGAGCAGATACGCAGTATTTT
j_call: TRBJ2-1; d_call: TRBD2; clone_size: NA; v_call: TRBV28; cdr3_aa: CASSWGGGGAFIEQFF; cdr3_nt: TGTGCCAGCAGTTGGGGCGGCGGGGGGGCATTTATTGAGCAGTTCTTC
j_call: TRBJ2-2; d_call: NA; clone_size: NA; v_call: TRBV7-9; cdr3_aa: CASSPWRANTGELFF; cdr3_nt: TGTGCCAGCAGCCCATGGCGGGCGAACACCGGGGAGCTGTTTTTT
j_call: TRBJ2-1; d_call: TRBD2; clone_size: NA; v_call: TRBV6-1; cdr3_aa: CAGSGRAYNEQFF; cdr3_nt: TGTGCCGGTAGCGGGAGGGCCTACAATGAGCAGTTCTTC
j_call: TRBJ2-7; d_call: NA; clone_size: NA; v_call: TRBV6-5; cdr3_aa: CASSYGSGAYAQYF; cdr3_nt: TGTGCCAGCAGTTACGGGTCAGGGGCCTACGCGCAGTACTTC
j_call: TRBJ1-3; d_call: NA; clone_size: NA; v_call: TRBV5-4; cdr3_aa: CASSPQPEGSGNTIYF; cdr3_nt: TGTGCCAGCAGCCCCCAGCCGGAGGGCTCTGGAAACACCATATATTTT
j_call: TRBJ2-5; d_call: TRBD1; clone_size: NA; v_call: TRBV6-1; cdr3_aa: CASSWTGGETQYF; cdr3_nt: TGTGCCAGCAGTTGGACAGGGGGAGAGACCCAGTACTTC
j_call: TRBJ2-7; d_call: NA; clone_size: NA; v_call: TRBV18; cdr3_aa: CASSPRRADEQYF; cdr3_nt: TGTGCCAGCTCCCCCAGACGCGCCGACGAGCAGTACTTC
j_call: TRBJ2-7; d_call: NA; clone_size: NA; v_call: TRBV12-5; cdr3_aa: CASGPSPAGASYEQYF; cdr3_nt: TGTGCTAGTGGTCCTTCCCCGGCGGGGGCCTCCTACGAGCAGTACTTC
j_call: TRBJ2-7; d_call: NA; clone_size: NA; v_call: TRBV6-5; cdr3_aa: CASRGRIQTYEQYF; cdr3_nt: TGTGCCAGCAGGGGCAGGATCCAGACCTACGAGCAGTACTTC
j_call: TRBJ2-5; d_call: TRBD1; clone_size: NA; v_call: TRBV4-2; cdr3_aa: CASSQAGQAYQETQYF; cdr3_nt: TGTGCCAGCAGCCAAGCGGGACAGGCGTACCAAGAGACCCAGTACTTC
j_call: TRBJ1-6; d_call: NA; clone_size: NA; v_call: TRBV11-2; cdr3_aa: CASSLGQGGSPLHF; cdr3_nt: TGTGCCAGCAGCCTAGGGCAGGGCGGTTCACCCCTCCACTTT
j_call: TRBJ2-7; d_call: NA; clone_size: NA; v_call: TRBV7-9; cdr3_aa: CASSLSGSYEQYF; cdr3_nt: TGTGCCAGCAGCTTGTCAGGGTCCTACGAGCAGTACTTC
j_call: TRBJ2-3; d_call: NA; clone_size: NA; v_call: TRBV29-1; cdr3_aa: CSVEDLLRGTQYF; cdr3_nt: TGCAGCGTTGAAGACCTCCTTAGAGGTACGCAGTATTTT
j_call: TRBJ2-3; d_call: NA; clone_size: once; v_call: TRBV5-4; cdr3_aa: CATTPGLTDTQYF; cdr3_nt: TGTGCCACCACGCCGGGTCTCACAGATACGCAGTATTTT